The rows below give T cell receptor beta chains drawn from one sample of a study of blood T cells in healthy people across ages. TCRdb analysed the 5' RACE reads with MiXCR anew, one entry per CDR3 protein. The sample records about 720,000 distinct CDR3 sequences, roughly 25% being singletons. This sample also appeared in a second study, on T cells of mothers and their children.

Sequenced: blood. These receptors all come from a boy aged 5-17 years in good health. Both conserved end residues are part of each CDR3. The D gene is left open where the match is weak. Only some rows state a clone size, as once, few, many or a class for expanded clones.

size | J | V | D | CDR3 | DNA
few | TRBJ2-1 | TRBV14 | - | CAGKGNYFPNNEQFF | TGTGCCGGTAAGGGGAACTATTTCCCCAACAATGAGCAGTTCTTC
few | TRBJ2-3 | TRBV3-1 | - | CASSDPYTDTQYF | TGTGCCAGCAGCGACCCTTACACAGATACGCAGTATTTT
- | TRBJ2-5 | TRBV28 | - | CASLPSGVGRETQYF | TGTGCCAGCCTCCCCTCAGGGGTTGGAAGAGAGACCCAGTACTTC
few | TRBJ2-6 | TRBV9 | - | CASSVSGAGANVLTF | TGTGCCAGCAGCGTCTCAGGGGCTGGGGCCAACGTCCTGACTTTC
few | TRBJ1-2 | TRBV6-6 | - | CASSSQLDNYGYTF | TGTGCCAGCAGCTCGCAGCTGGACAACTATGGCTACACCTTC
many | TRBJ2-1 | TRBV12-3/TRBV12-4 | TRBD2 | CASSLAGSGIVDEQFF | TGTGCCAGCAGTTTAGCGGGTAGCGGGATTGTCGATGAGCAGTTCTTC
- | TRBJ2-5 | TRBV11-2 | - | CASSFRSAGFPETQYF | TGTGCCAGCAGCTTTCGATCCGCGGGGTTCCCAGAGACCCAGTACTTC
- | TRBJ2-2 | TRBV7-8 | TRBD2 | CASSLVGGGVTGELFF | TGTGCCAGCAGCTTAGTAGGCGGGGGGGTCACCGGGGAGCTGTTTTTT
- | TRBJ1-4 | TRBV5-1 | - | CASSLEAPTNEKLFF | TGCGCCAGCAGCTTGGAGGCACCAACTAATGAAAAACTGTTTTTT
- | TRBJ2-7 | TRBV20-1 | - | CSADPDYEQYF | TGCAGTGCTGATCCTGACTACGAGCAGTACTTC
- | TRBJ2-5 | TRBV28 | TRBD2 | CASSLYREGPETQYF | TGTGCCAGCAGTTTATACCGGGAGGGCCCAGAGACCCAGTACTTC
many | TRBJ2-5 | TRBV11-2 | TRBD2 | CASSSAGGFKETQYF | TGTGCCAGCAGCTCGGCGGGGGGATTCAAAGAGACCCAGTACTTC
- | TRBJ2-7 | TRBV10-3 | - | CAISEIGYEQYF | TGTGCCATCAGTGAGATAGGATACGAGCAGTACTTC
few | TRBJ1-1 | TRBV7-2 | - | CASSLRGWNTEAFF | TGTGCCAGCAGCTTGAGGGGGTGGAACACTGAAGCTTTCTTT
few | TRBJ2-1 | TRBV7-2 | TRBD1 | CASSGPPGQAYNEQFF | TGTGCCAGCAGCGGCCCACCGGGACAGGCATACAATGAGCAGTTCTTC
few | TRBJ1-2 | TRBV5-1 | - | CASSLDALGYTF | TGCGCCAGCAGCTTGGATGCGTTGGGCTACACCTTC
- | TRBJ2-3 | TRBV11-2 | - | CASSLALEVSPDTQYF | TGTGCCAGCAGCTTAGCTTTGGAAGTATCCCCAGATACGCAGTATTTT
- | TRBJ2-7 | TRBV28 | TRBD1 | CASSRGTGGPHEQYF | TGTGCCAGCAGCCGCGGGACAGGGGGCCCCCATGAGCAGTACTTC
- | TRBJ2-1 | TRBV20-1 | - | CSARGEDSSSYNEQFF | TGCAGTGCTAGAGGTGAGGACTCGAGCTCCTACAATGAGCAGTTCTTC
- | TRBJ2-3 | TRBV20-1 | TRBD1 | CSARNTPGTGNGVDTQYF | TGCAGTGCTAGAAACACCCCCGGGACAGGGAATGGTGTAGATACGCAGTATTTT
- | TRBJ2-5 | TRBV30 | TRBD1 | CAWSPGQGVETQYF | TGTGCCTGGAGTCCGGGACAGGGCGTAGAGACCCAGTACTTC
- | TRBJ2-5 | TRBV15 | - | CATSRDVGMGQETQYF | TGTGCCACCAGCAGAGACGTGGGAATGGGGCAAGAGACCCAGTACTTC
- | TRBJ2-7 | TRBV18 | - | CASSLRPETGRGYEQYF | TGTGCCAGCTCCCTGCGGCCCGAGACAGGTCGGGGCTACGAGCAGTACTTC
- | TRBJ2-5 | TRBV20-1 | TRBD2 | CSARPLGRGEETQYF | TGCAGTGCTAGACCGTTAGGGAGGGGAGAAGAGACCCAGTACTTC
- | TRBJ1-1 | TRBV28 | - | CASSLLDARVEAFF | TGTGCCAGCAGTTTATTGGACGCCCGGGTTGAAGCTTTCTTT
- | TRBJ1-1 | TRBV30 | - | CAWSVRVWDTEAFF | TGTGCCTGGAGTGTGCGGGTCTGGGACACTGAAGCTTTCTTT
- | TRBJ1-6 | TRBV27 | TRBD1 | CASSARQGSSSPLHF | TGTGCCAGCAGTGCCAGACAGGGTTCGAGTTCACCCCTCCACTTT